The text below deals with one T cell receptor (beta chain). Its antigen is not identified. This entry comes from a study of CD8+ T cells in alopecia areata. Overall study: Tofacitinib dosing lasted 6 to 18 months, which was then followed by 6 months off drug. Study-level findings and limits: Lesional tissue from the scalp (especially in alopecia totalis/universalis) showed higher clonality than normal scalp. In scalp samples, resident alphabeta T cells of normal skin are also sequenced. Whereas mice showed it more clearly, TCR sharing across patients was murkier, possibly because of HLA.

This CDR3 spans 16 amino acids. Looked up from germline, CDR1 is ENHRY and CDR2 is SYGVKD. V lost 7 bases and J 0 bases, leaving 16 bases between the germline ends. Extracted RNA was reverse transcribed, and the resulting cDNA served as sequencing template. Data came from immunoSEQ multiplex PCR; TCRdb stores just in-frame clones and leaves some out. The sample lists some 120,000 clones; about 57% were seen once. The TCR was taken from a human donor with alopecia areata. J is TRBJ2-1 and V is TRBV10-3; D may correspond to TRBD1 or TRBD2 (5 bases each). Material: CD4+ T cells sorted from blood, obtained at week 0. The CDR3 bases are TGTGCCATCACCAAGGGGTCGGGGAGCTCCTACAATGAGCAGTTCTTC. Its translation: CAITKGSGSSYNEQFF.